One and the same sample provided the 2 T cell receptor beta chains below, sequenced in a study of blood T cell repertoires in COVID-19. Sequenced by immunoSEQ multiplex PCR; TCRdb stores in-frame clones only, minus some. The sample holds fewer than 250,000 clones; 84% are singletons and the top ten take 3.5% to 4.5%. The sequenced material came from peripheral blood. The receptors come from a man aged 45 to 65 with acute or convalescent COVID-19.

The CDR3 region is CASSENAGDEQFF. In DNA, the CDR3 is TGTGCCAGCAGCGAAAACGCGGGCGATGAGCAGTTCTTC. This chain links TRBV3-1 (or the pseudogene TRBV3-2) with TRBJ2-1; tentatively, D is TRBD2 (5 bases). The CDR3 has 13 residues. Trimming stripped 5 bases from V and 8 bases from J, with 13 bases between. Per germline, CDR1 LGHDT and CDR2 YNNKEL (reference sequence).

This clone came up once. The V call is TRBV5-6, the J call TRBJ2-7; 10 bases are a match to TRBD1. V trimming: 3 bases; J trimming: 3 bases; junction bases outside the gene matches: 6. The CDR3 covers 15 residues. Per the germline V gene, CDR1 is SGHDT and CDR2 is YYEEEE. The CDR3 bases are TGTGCCAGCAGCTGGCGGGACAGGGGTTTCTACGAGCAGTACTTC. Protein product: CASSWRDRGFYEQYF.